This paragraph covers one T cell receptor beta chain sequence. This sample stems from a study of blood T cell repertoires in COVID-19. Study-level information: COVID-19 samples collected from the United States, Italy and Spain covered acute and convalescent phases. The analysed material was cDNA or gDNA that came from T cells, B-cell-depleted T cells, or PBMCs.

The CDR3 is made up of 13 amino acids. Trimming took off 8 bases at V and 0 bases at J, with 8 bases between the two ends. The V gene's germline CDR1 is LNHDA and CDR2 SQIVND (reference sequence). As processed by the authors: Nucleated cell number was recorded as an estimate derived from reference gene primer amplification. The protocol was immunoSEQ multiplex PCR, while the TCRdb copy is restricted to in-frame clones and leaves out a portion. Clone size and the V and J calls come from that table; the DNA yielded D and trimming. Of 210,000 or so clones listed, approximately 90% are singletons. Sequencing was performed on peripheral blood. This sequence originates from a woman aged 18-30 years who had recovered from COVID-19. The chain joins TRBV19 to TRBJ2-1; no firm D call. CDR3 sequence (DNA): TGTGCCAGTCTCGACTTCTCCTACAATGAGCAGTTCTTC. Translated, it gives CASLDFSYNEQFF.